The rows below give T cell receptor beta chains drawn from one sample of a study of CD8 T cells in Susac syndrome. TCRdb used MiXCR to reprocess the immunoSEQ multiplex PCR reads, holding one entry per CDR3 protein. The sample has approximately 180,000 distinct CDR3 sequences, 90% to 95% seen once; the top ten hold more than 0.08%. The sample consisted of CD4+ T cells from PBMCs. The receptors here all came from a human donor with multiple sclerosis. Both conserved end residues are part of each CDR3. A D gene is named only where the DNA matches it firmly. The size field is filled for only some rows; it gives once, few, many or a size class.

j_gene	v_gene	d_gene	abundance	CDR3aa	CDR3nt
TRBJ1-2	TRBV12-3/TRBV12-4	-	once	CASSLNGGNYGYTF	TGTGCCAGCAGTTTAAATGGCGGGAACTATGGCTACACCTTC
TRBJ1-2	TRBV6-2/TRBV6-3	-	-	CASRQNYGYTF	TGTGCCAGCAGACAGAACTATGGCTACACCTTC
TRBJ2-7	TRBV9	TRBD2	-	CASSVGIAGGPYEQYF	TGTGCCAGCAGCGTAGGTATAGCGGGAGGGCCGTACGAGCAGTACTTC
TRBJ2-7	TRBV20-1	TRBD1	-	CSASSGTGVREQYF	TGCAGTGCTTCCTCCGGGACAGGGGTAAGAGAGCAGTACTTC
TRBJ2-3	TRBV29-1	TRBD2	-	CSVDQLAGSAQYF	TGCAGCGTTGATCAACTAGCGGGGTCCGCGCAGTATTTT
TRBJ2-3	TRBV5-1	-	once	CASSTVTGTDTQYF	TGCGCCAGCAGCACCGTAACAGGGACAGATACGCAGTATTTT
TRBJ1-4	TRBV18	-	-	CASSPPGASEKLFF	TGTGCCAGCTCCCCTCCGGGGGCGAGTGAAAAACTGTTTTTT
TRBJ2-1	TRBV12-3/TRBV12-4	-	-	CATKTGWNEQFF	TGTGCCACCAAGACTGGTTGGAATGAGCAGTTCTTC
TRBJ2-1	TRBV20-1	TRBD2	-	CSASPGTSGSENEQFF	TGCAGTGCTAGTCCCGGGACTAGCGGGAGTGAGAATGAGCAGTTCTTC
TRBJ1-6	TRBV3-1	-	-	CASSQGARPSPLHF	TGTGCCAGCAGCCAGGGGGCGCGTCCCTCACCCCTCCACTTT
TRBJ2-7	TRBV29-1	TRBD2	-	CSVTGTSNSYEQYF	TGCAGCGTTACCGGGACTAGCAATTCATACGAGCAGTACTTC
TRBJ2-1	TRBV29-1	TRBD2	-	CSVPGVAGISYNEQFF	TGCAGCGTCCCCGGGGTAGCGGGAATCTCCTACAATGAGCAGTTCTTC
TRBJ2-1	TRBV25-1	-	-	CASSEFGGLDEQFF	TGTGCCAGCAGTGAATTCGGGGGGCTGGATGAGCAGTTCTTC
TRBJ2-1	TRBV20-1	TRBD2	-	CSASLPSGSNEQFF	TGCAGTGCTAGTCTTCCTAGCGGGAGCAATGAGCAGTTCTTC
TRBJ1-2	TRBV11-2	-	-	CASSPDHTYGYTF	TGTGCCAGCAGCCCCGACCACACTTACGGCTACACCTTC
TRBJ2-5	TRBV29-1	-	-	CSVEGLRQETQYF	TGCAGCGTTGAGGGGCTGCGCCAAGAGACCCAGTACTTC
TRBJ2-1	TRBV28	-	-	CASSYLAKIKVEFF	TGTGCCAGCAGCTACTTGGCGAAAATAAAGGTGGAGTTCTTC
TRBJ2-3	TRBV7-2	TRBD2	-	CASSSQSGGTDTQYF	TGTGCCAGCAGCTCCCAAAGCGGGGGTACAGATACGCAGTATTTT
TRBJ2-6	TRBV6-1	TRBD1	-	CASRGQGTLSSGANVLTF	TGTGCCAGCAGGGGACAGGGGACCTTAAGCTCTGGGGCCAACGTCCTGACTTTC
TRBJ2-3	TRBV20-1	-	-	CSAPWGGGTDTQYF	TGCAGTGCCCCCTGGGGCGGGGGCACAGATACGCAGTATTTT
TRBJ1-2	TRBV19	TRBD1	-	CASSISGQGSVDYGYTF	TGTGCCAGTAGTATTTCGGGACAGGGATCAGTCGACTATGGCTACACCTTC
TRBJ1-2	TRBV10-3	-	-	CATGGTNYGYTF	TGTGCCACAGGAGGGACTAACTATGGCTACACCTTC
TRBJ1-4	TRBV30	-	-	CAWKGSATNEKLFF	TGTGCCTGGAAGGGGTCAGCAACTAATGAAAAACTGTTTTTT
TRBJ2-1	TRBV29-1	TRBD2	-	CSVAPAGGPNEQFF	TGCAGCGTCGCCCCAGCGGGAGGCCCTAATGAGCAGTTCTTC
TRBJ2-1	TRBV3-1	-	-	CASSQKTGWGTDQFF	TGTGCCAGCAGCCAAAAGACAGGCTGGGGGACTGATCAGTTCTTC
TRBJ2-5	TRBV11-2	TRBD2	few	CASSWESGRETQYF	TGTGCCAGCAGCTGGGAGAGCGGGAGGGAGACCCAGTACTTC
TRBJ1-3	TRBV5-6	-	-	CASSQGTLGNTIYF	TGTGCCAGCAGCCAAGGGACGCTTGGAAACACCATATATTTT
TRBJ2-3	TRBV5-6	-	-	CASSLVGLPDTQYF	TGTGCCAGCAGCTTGGTAGGGTTACCAGATACGCAGTATTTT
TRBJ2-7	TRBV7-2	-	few	CASSLTAYEQYF	TGTGCCAGCAGCTTAACGGCCTACGAGCAGTACTTC
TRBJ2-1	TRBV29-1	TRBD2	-	CSVEGTSGTNNEQSF	TGCAGCGTTGAGGGGACTAGCGGGACTAACAATGAGCAGTCCTTC
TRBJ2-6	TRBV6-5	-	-	CASREGTGANVLTF	TGTGCCTCCCGCGAGGGGACTGGGGCCAACGTCCTGACTTTC
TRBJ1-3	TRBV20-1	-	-	CSARERTRRNTIYF	TGCAGTGCTAGAGAGAGGACACGGAGGAACACCATATATTTT
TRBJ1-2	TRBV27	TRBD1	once	CASSLRDSYGYTF	TGTGCCAGCAGTTTAAGGGACAGCTATGGCTACACCTTC
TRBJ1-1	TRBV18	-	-	CASSPRMWSNTEAFF	TGTGCCAGCTCACCACGGATGTGGTCGAACACTGAAGCTTTCTTT
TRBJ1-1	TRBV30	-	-	CAWSNEMDTEAFF	TGTGCCTGGAGTAACGAAATGGACACTGAAGCTTTCTTT
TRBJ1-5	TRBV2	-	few	CASGRNQPQHF	TGTGCCAGCGGCAGAAATCAGCCCCAGCATTTT
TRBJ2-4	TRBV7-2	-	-	CASSSPEAGKNIQYF	TGTGCCAGCAGCTCCCCTGAGGCCGGAAAAAACATTCAGTACTTC
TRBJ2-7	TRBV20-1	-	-	CNLGRYSYEQYF	TGCAACCTTGGACGTTACTCCTACGAGCAGTACTTC
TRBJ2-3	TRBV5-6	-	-	CASSLDQRADTQYF	TGTGCCAGCAGCTTGGACCAGAGAGCAGATACGCAGTATTTT
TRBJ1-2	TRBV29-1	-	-	CSVEDAGHGGYTF	TGCAGCGTTGAAGATGCAGGGCATGGTGGCTACACCTTC